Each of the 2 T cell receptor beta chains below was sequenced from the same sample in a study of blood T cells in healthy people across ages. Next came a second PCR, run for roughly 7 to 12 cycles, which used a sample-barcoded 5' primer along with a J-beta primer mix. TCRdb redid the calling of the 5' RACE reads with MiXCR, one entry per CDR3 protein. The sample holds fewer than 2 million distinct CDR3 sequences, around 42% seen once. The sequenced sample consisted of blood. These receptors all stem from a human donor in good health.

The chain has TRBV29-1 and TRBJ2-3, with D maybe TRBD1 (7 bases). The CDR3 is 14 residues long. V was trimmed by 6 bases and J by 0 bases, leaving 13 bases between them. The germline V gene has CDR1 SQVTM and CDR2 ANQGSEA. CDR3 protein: CSVTRGTSTDTQYF. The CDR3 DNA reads TGCAGCGTCACCAGGGGGACTAGCACAGATACGCAGTATTTT.

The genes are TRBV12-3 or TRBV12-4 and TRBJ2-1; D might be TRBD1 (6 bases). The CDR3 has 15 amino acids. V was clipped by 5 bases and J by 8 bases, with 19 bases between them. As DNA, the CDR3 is TGTGCCAGCAGTCCTCACGGGCCTGGGGGCGATGAGCAGTTCTTC. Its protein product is CASSPHGPGGDEQFF.